This TCR beta chain comes out of a study of blood T cell repertoires in COVID-19. Study overall: Acute and convalescent COVID-19 specimens originated in the United States, Italy and Spain.

In the source study's methods: Using reference gene primer amplification, nucleated cell counts were estimated. Profiled with immunoSEQ multiplex PCR; TCRdb holds only in-frame clones, not every one. V, J and clone size are taken as reported in that table, and D and trimming were inferred from the DNA itself. The sample includes tens of thousands of clones, about 86% of them seen just once. This clone was counted only a few times. V was clipped by 5 bases and J by 6 bases; unmatched bases: 10. The CDR3 length is 16 residues. Germline V CDR1 and CDR2: LNHDA, SQIVND (reference sequence). This sequence joins TRBV19 and TRBJ1-6; TRBD1 matches at 7 bases. This receptor was obtained from a human donor in a cohort sampled during active COVID-19. Sequences were obtained from peripheral blood. CDR3 sequence reads: CASSASRDRVNSPLHF. DNA of the CDR3: TGTGCCAGTAGTGCTTCCCGCGACAGGGTTAATTCACCCCTCCACTTT.